Sequencing of this T cell receptor beta chain was carried out in a study of cytomegalovirus exposure and HLA in healthy donors. Germline values: CDR1 SEHNR, CDR2 FQNEAQ (reference sequence). This CDR3 region has 16 residues. V was pared by 2 bases and J by 3 bases, with 15 bases between. The PCR ran on 60 Vbeta and 13 Jbeta primers. Method: immunoSEQ multiplex PCR; TCRdb's copy keeps in-frame clones and lacks some. The sample has 110,000 or so clones; 80% are singletons. This sequence originates from a man aged 25 to 40 in good health and CMV-seropositive. V and J are TRBV7-9 and TRBJ2-3, with D perhaps matching TRBD2 (5 bases). The sequencing input was PBMCs. CDR3 loop: CASSLSTSSRTDTQYF. The CDR3 bases are TGTGCCAGCAGCTTATCCACTAGTAGCCGGACAGATACGCAGTATTTT.